This TCR beta chain originates from a study of cytomegalovirus exposure and HLA in healthy donors. Whole-study results and caveats: The study put some 150 TCR beta chains on its list as cytomegalovirus-associated. In a later analysis, V- and J-gene trimming of beta chains associated with a DCLRE1C missense variant, replicated independently.

Comments on this clone: Its specificity is not known.

Between the trimmed V and J ends, which lost 8 bases and 6 bases, there was a span of 10 bases. CDR3 length: 11 residues. Germline CDR1 is LNHNV and CDR2 is YYDKDF (reference sequence). The PCR used 60 Vbeta and 13 Jbeta primers. The data were produced by immunoSEQ multiplex PCR, yet TCRdb's version contains in-frame clones alone and is incomplete. The sample contains approximately 210,000 clones, around 86% of which appear only once. The rearrangement links TRBV15 to TRBJ1-1; no clear D gene. Sequencing input: PBMCs. The clonotype originates from a woman between 18 and 29 years old in good health and CMV-seronegative. CDR3 amino acids: CATSAGSEAFF. For the CDR3, the DNA is TGTGCCACCTCGGCCGGGTCTGAAGCTTTCTTT.